The 8 T cell receptor beta chains reported below all come from one sample, sequenced in a study of cytomegalovirus exposure and HLA in healthy donors. A multiplex PCR was run with 60 Vbeta primers and 13 Jbeta primers. The table came from immunoSEQ multiplex PCR; TCRdb's copy has only in-frame clones and leaves some out. The sample records about 78,000 clones, 60% to 75% being singletons. Sequenced material: PBMCs. The receptors originated from a woman between 35 and 50 years old in good health and CMV-seropositive.

The gene calls are TRBV28 and TRBJ2-6; D perhaps matches TRBD1 (6 bases). Germline values: CDR1 MDHEN, CDR2 SYDVKM. The CDR3 has 14 amino acids. The V and J ends lost 7 bases and 11 bases respectively, with 18 bases between them. The CDR3: CASTFTDRSDVLTF. The CDR3 region has the DNA TGTGCCAGCACCTTTACAGACAGGTCCGACGTCCTGACTTTC.

The rearrangement uses TRBV5-4 and TRBJ2-7; TRBD2 agrees at 9 bases. Germline V gene lookup returns CDR1 SGHNT and CDR2 YYREEE (reference sequence). Trimming cost V 4 bases and J 4 bases; bases outside gene matches: 9. The CDR3 length is 15 residues. The CDR3 DNA follows: TGTGCCAGCAGCCCTCCAGCGGGAGGAAATTACGAGCAGTACTTC. Translated, it gives CASSPPAGGNYEQYF.

The rearrangement uses TRBV7-2 and TRBJ1-4, with D hard to call. There are 14 residues in the CDR3. Trimming left V 5 bases short and J 0 bases short, with 7 bases between. Germline assignment: CDR1 SGHTA and CDR2 FQGNSA. The CDR3 region is CASSRSSTNEKLFF. The CDR3 DNA is TGTGCCAGCAGCCGGTCCTCAACTAATGAAAAACTGTTTTTT.

The CDR3 region has the DNA TGTGCCAGCAGCTTAGGACTCTACAATGAGCAGTTCTTC. Protein: CASSLGLYNEQFF. This chain connects TRBV7-9 to TRBJ2-1; no reliable D call. Trimming stripped 1 base from V and 3 bases from J, with 4 bases between. Germline V lookup: CDR1 SEHNR, CDR2 FQNEAQ (reference sequence). CDR3 length: 13 residues.

The chain combines TRBV12-5 with TRBJ1-5, with TRBD1 as a possible D gene (5 bases). V lost 7 bases and J lost 9, with 13 bases in between. Germline CDR1 LGHNT, CDR2 FRNRAP. The CDR3 consists of 12 residues. CDR3 sequence (DNA): TGTGCTAGTGCCAATCTAGACAGGCCCCAGCATTTT. This sequence encodes CASANLDRPQHF.

The rearrangement links TRBV5-4 to TRBJ1-6; the match to TRBD1 covers 12 bases. V gave up 4 bases and J gave up 4 bases; unmatched junction bases: 6. The CDR3 runs 17 residues. Germline CDR1 is SGHNT and CDR2 is YYREEE (reference sequence). Here the CDR3 DNA reads TGTGCCAGCAGCACGGGACAGGGGGCGCGGTATAATTCACCCCTCCACTTT. It yields the protein CASSTGQGARYNSPLHF.

The CDR3 reads CAILQGASYEQYF. The CDR3, as DNA: TGTGCCATACTACAGGGGGCTTCCTACGAGCAGTACTTC. The V call is TRBV10-3, the J call TRBJ2-7; 9 nucleotides align to TRBD1. The J segment lost 1 base and the V segment lost 9 bases, leaving 4 bases of the junction unmatched. This CDR3 comprises 13 residues. Per the germline V gene, CDR1 is ENHRY and CDR2 is SYGVKD.

This chain connects TRBV7-9 to TRBJ2-7; 8 nucleotides agree with TRBD2. CDR3 length equals 15 residues. Looked up from germline, CDR1 is SEHNR and CDR2 is FQNEAQ (reference sequence). Trimming removed 6 bases from V and 5 bases from J; junction bases left unmatched: 12. CDR3: CASSYHGGAGDEQYF. The CDR3 bases are TGTGCCAGCAGTTACCACGGGGGGGCGGGGGACGAGCAGTACTTC.